This T cell receptor beta chain came from a study of graft-versus-host responses after intestinal transplantation. At the level of the study: Recipients received multivisceral, liver-intestinal, or isolated intestinal transplants. General study results and limits: Graft-donor T cell macrochimerism in patients accompanied high graft-versus-host to host-versus-graft clonal ratios in allografts. Ileal or blood samples showed some GvH clones first, and such clones were also found in recipient marrow.

Germline V gene data show CDR1 as SGHRS and CDR2 as YFSETQ. The V end was cut by 3 bases, the J end by 1 base, with 10 bases between. The CDR3 has 14 residues. This table comes from immunoSEQ multiplex PCR, and its TCRdb copy is limited to in-frame clones, with some not included. The data show under 80,000 clones, about nine tenths seen once. On this clone itself: Its target is unknown.

Sequenced here: PBMCs, sampled 98 days after intestinal transplantation. This sequence was found in a human patient who received an intestinal transplant, so some T cells may come from the graft donor. This sequence joins TRBV5-1 and TRBJ2-5, with a weak D call TRBD1 (6 bases). DNA of the CDR3: TGCGCCAGCAGCTCGTCGACAGGCCAAGAGACCCAGTACTTC. Translating gives CASSSSTGQETQYF.